These 5 T cell receptor beta chains were all obtained from the same sample, sequenced in a study of vaccination effects on CD4 cells after COVID-19. In the ViraFEST assay, antigen-specific CD4+ clonotypes were identified by expansion after peptide-pool stimulation. Culture lasted under 13 days before CD4+ T cell isolation. The person was diagnosed with PCR-confirmed SARS-CoV-2 infection between March and December 2020. No antigen has been identified for these receptors. The assay was immunoSEQ multiplex PCR, and TCRdb's table has in-frame clones only and misses some. The table records around 46,000 clones, under 80% of them present only once. The source material was CD4+ T cells from PBMCs cultured with a peptide pool, sampled before COVID-19 vaccination. The receptors originated from a human donor who had a prior SARS-CoV-2 infection.

The CDR3, as DNA: TGCGCCAGCAGCTTGGATGGGACTAGCTGGAGGGATGAGCAGTTCTTC. This encodes CASSLDGTSWRDEQFF. The chain joins TRBV5-1 to TRBJ2-1; 9 nucleotides line up with TRBD2. The germline gives CDR1 SGHRS, CDR2 YFSETQ. With V trimmed by 0 bases and J by 8 bases, 9 bases remained unmatched. The CDR3 totals 16 residues.

J is TRBJ2-3 and V is TRBV15, with TRBD1 matching 8 bases. Trimming cost V 5 bases and J 11 bases; bases outside gene matches: 12. The CDR3 is made up of 14 amino acids. Germline assignment: CDR1 LNHNV and CDR2 YYDKDF (reference sequence). CDR3 residues: CATSDGTGVSGQYF. Here the CDR3 DNA reads TGTGCCACCAGCGATGGGACAGGCGTAAGTGGGCAGTATTTT.

The chain links TRBV28 to TRBJ2-7, with a possible D match to TRBD1 (5 bases). The V end was cut by 7 bases, the J end by 5 bases, with 15 bases between. CDR3 size: 13 residues. CDR1 is MDHEN and CDR2 is SYDVKM in the germline V gene. CDR3 sequence (DNA): TGTGCCAGCACCCCGAGGATGACAGACGAGCAGTACTTC. It codes for CASTPRMTDEQYF.

In its sample, this clone was seen a few times. The rearrangement uses TRBV4-2 and TRBJ1-2, with a tentative D call TRBD1 (5 bases). Looked up from germline, CDR1 is LGHNA and CDR2 is YNFKEQ. Trimming took off 3 bases at V and 0 bases at J, with 20 bases between the two ends. This CDR3 region has 18 residues. In DNA form, the CDR3 reads TGTGCCAGCAGCCAGACCTTTGGGGCCTTGGGCCCTAACTATGGCTACACCTTC. It specifies CASSQTFGALGPNYGYTF.

The chain carries TRBV4-3 and TRBJ2-1; 12 nucleotides align to TRBD2. Germline trimming cut 2 bases from V and 9 bases from J; bases unmatched to any gene: 5. From germline, CDR1 is LGHNA and CDR2 YSLEER. CDR3 length: 15 amino acids. The CDR3 DNA reads as TGCGCCAGCAGCCAACTAGCGGGAGGGCGTGGTGAGCAGTTCTTC. This translates into CASSQLAGGRGEQFF.